This T cell receptor (beta chain) emerged from a study of blood T cells in healthy people across ages (dated by TCRdb to between 2014 and 2016). Study-wide context: In model experiments, roughly one uniquely barcoded TCR beta cDNA molecule per two T cells was captured by template switching. Donors were grouped into four age groups: young (average roughly 16 years), middle-aged (39), aged (62) and long-lived (approximately 81). Age-related changes in TCR beta repertoire diversity were measured in the study by deep sequencing normalized with unique cDNA molecular identifiers. To avoid experimental bias, donors of different ages were randomly spread across the sequencing lanes. The study analyzed two additional independent replicas of 1 million unique cDNA reads from the same blood draw for two donors, one aged 18 to 30 and one aged 80 or older. What the authors observed across the whole study: Donor CMV infection status was unknown, potentially confounding age-related changes in expanded clonotypes. Observed TCR beta diversity correlated strongly with the percentage of naive T cells measured by flow cytometry. Estimates of total diversity from one million sequenced T cells were regarded as lower bounds and underestimates. The long-lived group showed more naive CD4+ T cells, fewer expanded clones and increased TCR diversity than the aged group, suggesting age selection. Conclusive comparison of naive and antigen-experienced compartments was prevented by the profiling of bulk unsorted PBMCs. As age increased, observed TCR beta diversity per million T cells dropped in a roughly linear way, and a significant reduction was already evident by age 40.

Relative to germline, V is 0 bases shorter and J is 2 bases shorter, with 11 bases between their ends. CDR1 SGDLS and CDR2 YYNGEE are derived from the germline V gene. The CDR3 numbers 15 residues from cysteine through phenylalanine. Only the CDR3 DNA stays, 45 bases, in frame from base 1. The sample holds one count of this clonotype. What this receptor recognizes is not known. Qualities for individual bases were not recorded, and no much larger clone is one base off. Donors were 39 systemically healthy Caucasian individuals from Russia aged roughly 6 to 90 years. Each donor gave around 9.9 milliliters of peripheral blood, collected into EDTA-treated Vacutainer tubes. Ficoll-Paque density-gradient centrifugation was used to isolate PBMCs, with at least 6.5 million per sample. Trizol reagent was used to extract total RNA from PBMCs, with at least 6 micrograms per sample. Naive CD45RAhigh/CD27high T cell percentages were measured by flow cytometry on a PBMC aliquot from every donor.

Libraries came from 5' RACE. The data were produced on an Illumina HiSeq 2500. A second PCR of roughly 7 to 11 cycles was performed with a sample-barcoded 5' primer and a J-beta primer mix. Each TCR beta cDNA molecule received a unique molecular identifier from a template-switch 5' adaptor carrying 12 random nucleotides. Each sample yielded at least 2.5 million CDR3-containing paired-end reads. First-strand cDNA was synthesized from all RNA with the Mint cDNA synthesis kit, primed by a TRBC-specific oligonucleotide. Following uracil-DNA glycosylase treatment, a first 18-cycle PCR with universal primers M1SS and BC2_uni_R was performed on all cDNA. Per the source publication's procedure: For normalization, 1 million high-quality reads were randomly selected from each sample, with every read carrying a distinct molecular identifier. Reads with shared molecular identifiers were discarded instead of being binned into consensus sequences. MiTCR, with a Q25 quality threshold and the strictest error-elimination algorithm, was used for CDR3 identification, clonotype clustering and error correction. A nonparametric unseen species model with Euler transformation was used to estimate lower-bound total TCR beta diversity. TCRdb trimmed public reads at Q25 via fastp, called clones via MiXCR and kept in-frame beta chains. Rows with one shared CDR3 protein collapse into an entry with the most common genes and DNA. Here the V and J calls rest on TCRdb's processing, not on the authors' analysis. The table for this sample lists 1,100,000 or so distinct CDR3 sequences; under 45% of them were counted only once. The biggest ten clones account for 18% of the sample.

Recombination linked TRBV9 to TRBJ1-2; the D gene is possibly TRBD1, with 5 bases matching. This TCR was sampled from a woman aged 60-70 years in good health. Sequencing was carried out using blood. The DNA is as follows: TGTGCCAGCAGCGTAGCTGAGGGGATCAACTATGGCTACACCTTC. This gives the protein CASSVAEGINYGYTF. Here the CDR3 is joined to the reference TRBV9 and TRBJ1-2 genes, and the full variable domain is: DSGVTQTPKHLITATGQRVTLRCSPRSGDLSVYWYQQSLDQGLQFLIQYYNGEERAKGNILERFSAQQFPDLHSELNLSSLELGDSALYFCASSVAEGINYGYTFGSGTRLTVV.